This TCR beta chain was observed in a study of spatial heterogeneity in lung cancer. The study's findings and limits: Ubiquitous expanded tumor TCRs were observed in blood more at resection than follow-up.

Turning to this clonotype: Its antigen is undetermined.

The V end was cut by 3 bases, the J end by 3 bases, with 8 bases between. Per germline, CDR1 SGHDN and CDR2 FVKESK. The CDR3 is 13 residues long. TCRdb ran MiXCR on the 5' RACE reads and lists one entry per CDR3 protein. The sample has tens of thousands of distinct CDR3 sequences, approximately 12% seen once. Noted time point: sample taken at primary tumor resection. Unsorted whole RNA samples from tumor, nontumor lung or frozen PBMC were sequenced. The TCR originated in a male donor with early-stage non-small cell lung cancer. The sample here was PBMCs, taken at surgery. The V call is TRBV14, the J call TRBJ1-2; no reliable D call. The CDR3 loop reads CASSQESYYGYTF. The CDR3 DNA sequence: TGTGCCAGCAGCCAGGAGAGTTACTATGGCTACACCTTC.